The following is a T cell receptor beta chain sequence with its context. This specimen comes from a study of blood T cell repertoires in COVID-19. This CDR3 is built from 18 residues. CDR1 is MDHEN and CDR2 is SYDVKM in the germline V gene. V was pared by 7 bases and J by 5 bases, with 14 bases of the junction left unmatched. TCRdb's copy holds only in-frame clones and misses some; the assay was immunoSEQ multiplex PCR. The repertoire consists of about 180,000 clones, with approximately 85% occurring once and the leading ten covering 3% to 3.5%. Specimen: peripheral blood. The source is a man aged 55 to 70 with acute or convalescent COVID-19. This chain joins TRBV28 and TRBJ2-7; TRBD2 matches at 16 bases. The CDR3 bases are TGTGCCAGCACAATTTACGGGACTAGCGGGAGGGCCAACCACGAGCAGTACTTC. Translated: CASTIYGTSGRANHEQYF.